Below are 9 T cell receptor beta chains sequenced from a single sample in a study of blood T cell repertoires in COVID-19. Sequencing used immunoSEQ multiplex PCR; TCRdb keeps in-frame clones, though not all of them. The sample contains approximately 37,000 clones, more than 85% of which appear only once. Sequences were obtained from peripheral blood. The origin of the receptors is a woman at least 80 years old with acute or convalescent COVID-19.

The chain links TRBV3-1 (or the pseudogene TRBV3-2) to TRBJ2-5, with D uncertain. The V and J ends lost 4 bases and 3 bases respectively, with 15 bases between them. CDR1 is LGHDT and CDR2 is YNNKEL in the germline V gene (reference sequence). The CDR3 runs to 15 residues. The CDR3 sequence: CASSPLRGGEETQYF. CDR3 nucleotide sequence: TGTGCCAGCAGCCCCCTGAGAGGCGGCGAAGAGACCCAGTACTTC.

The chain uses TRBV19 and TRBJ2-2; possibly TRBD2 for D (6 bases). Trimming left V 10 bases short and J 5 bases short, with 20 bases between. This CDR3 has 15 residues. Germline loops: CDR1 LNHDA, CDR2 SQIVND (reference sequence). Here the CDR3 reads CATGSGTRTTGELFF. For the CDR3, the DNA is TGTGCCACGGGATCCGGGACTCGGACGACCGGGGAGCTGTTTTTT.

The sample holds one count of this clone. V gene TRBV5-4 combines with J gene TRBJ1-2, with D maybe TRBD1 (5 bases). Germline assignment: CDR1 SGHNT and CDR2 YYREEE (reference sequence). V was cut by 4 bases and J by 2 bases, with 15 bases left in between. This CDR3 region has 15 residues. The CDR3 nucleotides read TGTGCCAGCAGCCCGGGCCTGACAGCAAACTATGGCTACACCTTC. The encoded protein is CASSPGLTANYGYTF.

The CDR3 nucleotides are TGTGCCAGCAGAATAGGGACAGCCAAACAGAACACTGAAGCTTTCTTT. Translated: CASRIGTAKQNTEAFF. V and J are TRBV7-8 and TRBJ1-1; TRBD1 matches at 7 bases. The CDR3 is made up of 16 amino acids. Germline V lookup: CDR1 SGHVS, CDR2 FQNEAQ. Trimming cost V 6 bases and J 1 base; bases outside gene matches: 11.

CDR3 coding DNA: TGCGCCAGCATGGAAACGGGAAAGAACACTGAAGCTTTCTTT. It yields the protein CASMETGKNTEAFF. This chain uses TRBV5-1 with TRBJ1-1; D gene unclear. There are 14 residues in the CDR3. CDR1 SGHRS and CDR2 YFSETQ come from the germline V gene. V gave up 6 bases and J gave up 1 base, with 13 bases separating them.

The sample holds one count of this clone. The rearrangement uses TRBV7-8 and TRBJ2-7; TRBD1 is a possible D gene (5 bases). CDR1 is SGHVS and CDR2 is FQNEAQ in the germline V gene. This CDR3 contains 12 residues. Deletions cut 5 bases from V and 7 bases from J, with 12 bases between. This CDR3 is CASSPDRGEQYF. CDR3 sequence (DNA): TGTGCCAGCAGCCCAGACAGAGGAGAGCAGTACTTC.

The chain links TRBV27 to TRBJ1-6; D is possibly TRBD1 (6 bases). The CDR3 consists of 14 residues. Trimming stripped 2 bases from V and 9 bases from J, with 11 bases between. Germline CDR1 is MNHEY and CDR2 is SMNVEV (reference sequence). This chain's CDR3 is CASSLDRRSSPLHF. CDR3 nucleotides: TGTGCCAGCAGTTTAGACAGGAGGAGTTCACCCCTCCACTTT.

The chain has TRBV6-4 and TRBJ1-3, with a tentative D call TRBD1 (5 bases). The germline CDR1 and CDR2 sequences are MRHNA and SNTAGT. Trimming removed 2 bases from V and 0 bases from J, with 17 bases in between. The CDR3 loop spans 18 amino acids. The CDR3 spells CASSDTDRRQNSGNTIYF. In DNA, the CDR3 is TGTGCCAGCAGTGACACTGATCGCCGACAGAACTCTGGAAACACCATATATTTT.

The gene calls are TRBV2 and TRBJ2-5; a weak D match, TRBD2 (7 bases). The CDR3 contains 16 residues. Trimming removed 3 bases from V and 5 bases from J, with 19 bases in between. Germline-derived CDR1 and CDR2 are SNHLY and FYNNEI. CDR3 in DNA: TGTGCCAGCAGTGAGCGTCTGGGGGGGGCGGGTGAGACCCAGTACTTC. Translating gives CASSERLGGAGETQYF.